The entry below describes one TCR beta chain. From germline, CDR1 is SGHTA and CDR2 FQGNSA. The CDR3 runs to 13 residues. The ends lost 4 bases at V and 7 bases at J; junction bases unmatched: 4. This sample is part of a study of blood T cell repertoires in COVID-19. Study as a whole: Sites across the United States, Italy and Spain contributed samples from acute and convalescent COVID-19.

TCRdb's copy holds only in-frame clones and misses some; the assay was immunoSEQ multiplex PCR. Among more than 100,000 clones listed, just over 85% were seen once. Sequenced sample: peripheral blood. This chain links TRBV7-2 with TRBJ1-5; 7 bases agree with TRBD1. The sequence was obtained from a middle-aged man with acute or convalescent COVID-19. CDR3 DNA: TGTGCCAGCAGCTCCGACAGGGTGCAGCCCCAGCATTTT. This gives the protein CASSSDRVQPQHF.